This T cell receptor beta chain was obtained from a study of T cells after yellow fever vaccination. This clonotype was observed a handful of times. Its antigen is currently unknown. Study observations and caveats: Clones that expanded after primary vaccination mostly reappeared after the booster (96% CD4, roughly 87% CD8).

TCR cDNA, made by 5'RACE template switching, carried an added universal primer site and UMIs. TCRdb used MiXCR to reprocess the 5' RACE reads, holding one entry per CDR3 protein. The top ten hold roughly 3.5% of the sample, which has around 250,000 distinct CDR3 sequences, 5.2% seen once. Germline V gives CDR1 SGHRS, CDR2 YFSETQ. V shed 1 base and J 4 bases; nucleotides not matched to a gene: 7. This CDR3 has 15 residues. The starting material was CD4+ T cells sorted from PBMCs, obtained on the day of the yellow fever booster vaccination. This chain joins TRBV5-1 and TRBJ1-1; 7 bases match TRBD1. This TCR was recovered from a man aged 18 to 29 who received the YFV17D yellow fever vaccine. CDR3 coding DNA: TGCGCCAGCAGCTTGATAGGGGGCGGGGGCACTGAAGCTTTCTTT. Residues: CASSLIGGGGTEAFF. The complete variable domain, with remaining parts taken from reference TRBV5-1 and TRBJ1-1, reads KAGVTQTPRYLIKTRGQQVTLSCSPISGHRSVSWYQQTPGQGLQFLFEYFSETQRNKGNFPGRFSGRQFSNSRSEMNVSTLELGDSALYLCASSLIGGGGTEAFFGQGTRLTVV.